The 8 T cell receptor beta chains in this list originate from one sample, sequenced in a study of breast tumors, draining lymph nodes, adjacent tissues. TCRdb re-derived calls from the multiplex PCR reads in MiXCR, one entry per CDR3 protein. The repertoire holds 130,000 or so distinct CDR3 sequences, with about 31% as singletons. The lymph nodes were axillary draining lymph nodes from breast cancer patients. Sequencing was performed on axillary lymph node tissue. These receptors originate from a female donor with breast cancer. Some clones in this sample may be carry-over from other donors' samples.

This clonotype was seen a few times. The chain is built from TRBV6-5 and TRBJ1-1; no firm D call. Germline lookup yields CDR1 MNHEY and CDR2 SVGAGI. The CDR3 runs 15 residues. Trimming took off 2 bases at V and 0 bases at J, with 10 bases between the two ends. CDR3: CASSYVPLMNTEAFF. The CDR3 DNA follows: TGTGCCAGCAGTTACGTACCCTTGATGAACACTGAAGCTTTCTTT.

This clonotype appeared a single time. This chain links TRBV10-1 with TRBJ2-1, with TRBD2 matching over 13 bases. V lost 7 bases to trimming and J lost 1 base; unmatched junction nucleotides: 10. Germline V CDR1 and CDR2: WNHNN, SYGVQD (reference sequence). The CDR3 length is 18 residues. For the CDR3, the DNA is TGCGCCAGCAACGAAACTAGCGGGGGGGCACAATCCTACAATGAGCAGTTCTTC. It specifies CASNETSGGAQSYNEQFF.

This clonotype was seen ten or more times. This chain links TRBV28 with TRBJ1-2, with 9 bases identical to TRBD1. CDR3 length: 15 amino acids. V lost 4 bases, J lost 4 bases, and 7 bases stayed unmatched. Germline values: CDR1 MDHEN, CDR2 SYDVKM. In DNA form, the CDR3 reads TGTGCCAGCAGTTACAGGGGGCGTTCTGTCTATGGCTACACCTTC. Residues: CASSYRGRSVYGYTF.

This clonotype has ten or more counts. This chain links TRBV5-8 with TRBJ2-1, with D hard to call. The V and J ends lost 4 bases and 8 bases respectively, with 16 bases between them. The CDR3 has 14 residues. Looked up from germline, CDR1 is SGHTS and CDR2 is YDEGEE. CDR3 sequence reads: CASSPAGGTDEQFF. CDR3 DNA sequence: TGTGCCAGCAGCCCTGCTGGCGGAACAGATGAGCAGTTCTTC.

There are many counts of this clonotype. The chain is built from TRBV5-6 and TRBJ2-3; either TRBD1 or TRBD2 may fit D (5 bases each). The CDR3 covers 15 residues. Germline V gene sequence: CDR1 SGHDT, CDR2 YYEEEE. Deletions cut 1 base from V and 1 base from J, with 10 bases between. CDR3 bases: TGTGCCAGCAGCTTGTGGGGGAGTCGCACAGATACGCAGTATTTT. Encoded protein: CASSLWGSRTDTQYF.

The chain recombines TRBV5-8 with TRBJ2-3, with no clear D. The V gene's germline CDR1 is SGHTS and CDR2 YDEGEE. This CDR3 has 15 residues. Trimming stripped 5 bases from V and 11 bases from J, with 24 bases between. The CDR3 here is CASSTQRISYNEQYF. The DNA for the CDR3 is TGTGCCAGCAGTACACAAAGAATCAGTTACAATGAGCAGTATTTT.

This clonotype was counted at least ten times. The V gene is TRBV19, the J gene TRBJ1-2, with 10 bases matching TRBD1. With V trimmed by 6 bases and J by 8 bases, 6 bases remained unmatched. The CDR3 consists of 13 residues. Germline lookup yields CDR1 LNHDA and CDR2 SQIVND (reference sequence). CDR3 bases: TGTGCCAGTAGATCCGACAGGGGGCTCGGCTACACCTTC. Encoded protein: CASRSDRGLGYTF.

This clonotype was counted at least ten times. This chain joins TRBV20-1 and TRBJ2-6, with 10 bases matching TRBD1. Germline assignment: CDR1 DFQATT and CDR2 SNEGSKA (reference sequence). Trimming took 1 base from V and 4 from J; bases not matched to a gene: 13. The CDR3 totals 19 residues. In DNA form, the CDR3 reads TGCAGTGCTAGAGGGCCCGGGGACAGGGGAAATAGAGGGGCCAACGTCCTGACTTTC. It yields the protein CSARGPGDRGNRGANVLTF.